This T cell receptor (beta chain) was sequenced for a study of Graves' ophthalmopathy and Graves' hyperthyroidism. In the case of this clonotype: The junction shows a germline mismatch at one end, possibly a read error.

This CDR3 has 15 residues. The germline V gene encodes CDR1 DFQATT and CDR2 SNEGSKA (reference sequence). RNA transcripts were the source from which TCR beta CDR3 regions were amplified. The first-round RT-PCR employed HTBI primers together with the Qiagen OneStep RT-PCR kit. A multiplex PCR was then performed as the second round. TCRdb analysed the multiplex PCR reads with MiXCR anew, one entry per CDR3 protein. The repertoire holds under 60,000 distinct CDR3 sequences, with roughly 46% as singletons. The V call is TRBV20-1, the J call TRBJ2-1; TRBD2 matches 7 bases. Sequencing was carried out using peripheral blood. This TCR was sampled from an adult woman with Graves' ophthalmopathy. The CDR3 DNA reads TGCAGTGCTGGGGGGGACTTCCTCTCCTACAACGAGCAGCTCTTC. Encoded protein: CSAGGDFLSYNEQLF.